The 16 T cell receptor beta chains reported below all come from one sample, sequenced in a study of blood T cell repertoires in COVID-19. The repertoire was sequenced with immunoSEQ multiplex PCR; TCRdb's copy has only in-frame clones and lacks some. The sample shows roughly 100,000 clones, 88% of them seen only once. What was sequenced was peripheral blood. The source is a man aged 80 or over with acute or convalescent COVID-19.

The rearrangement joins TRBV9 to TRBJ2-3; 11 bases are shared with TRBD2. V gave up 0 bases and J gave up 4 bases; unmatched junction bases: 1. Germline V gene lookup returns CDR1 SGDLS and CDR2 YYNGEE. This CDR3 spans 15 amino acids. The CDR3 protein is CASSVVAGGPDTQYF. In nucleotides, the CDR3 is TGTGCCAGCAGCGTAGTAGCGGGGGGGCCAGATACGCAGTATTTT.

The chain links TRBV24-1 to TRBJ2-2; D unresolved. CDR1 and CDR2 from the germline V gene are KGHDR and SFDVKD. The CDR3 is made up of 14 amino acids. Between the trimmed V and J ends, which lost 3 bases and 2 bases, there was a span of 6 bases. DNA for the CDR3: TGTGCCACCAGTGATCCTAGTAACACCGGGGAGCTGTTTTTT. Encoded protein: CATSDPSNTGELFF.

V usage is TRBV7-9 and J usage is TRBJ2-1; 7 positions match TRBD2. CDR1 and CDR2 (germline): SEHNR, FQNEAQ (reference sequence). The CDR3 extends over 17 amino acids. The V and J ends lost 0 bases and 7 bases, in that order; junction bases with no gene match: 12. The CDR3 region has the DNA TGTGCCAGCAGCTTAGCGGTAGGAACTAGCGTCGGGAATGAGCAGTTCTTC. Encoded protein: CASSLAVGTSVGNEQFF. Filled out from reference TRBV7-9 and TRBJ2-1, the complete variable domain reads DTGVSQNPRHKITKRGQNVTFRCDPISEHNRLYWYRQTLGQGPEFLTYFQNEAQLEKSRLLSDRFSAERPKGSFSTLEIQRTEQGDSAMYLCASSLAVGTSVGNEQFFGPGTRLTVL.

The chain is built from TRBV24-1 and TRBJ2-7; the match to TRBD1 covers 8 bases. V shed 5 bases, J shed 6 bases, and the junction held 8 bases outside the gene matches. The CDR3 is 14 residues long. CDR1 KGHDR and CDR2 SFDVKD come from the germline V gene. The CDR3 reads CATSVRTGPIEQYF. CDR3 nucleotides: TGTGCCACCAGTGTCAGGACAGGGCCTATCGAGCAGTACTTC.

V gene TRBV21-1 combines with J gene TRBJ1-6. TRBV21-1 is a pseudogene locus. The CDR3 covers 15 residues. The CDR3 loop reads CASSARWAGQAPLHF. CDR3 in DNA: TGTGCCAGCAGCGCCCGGTGGGCGGGTCAGGCACCCCTCCACTTT.

V gene TRBV28 combines with J gene TRBJ1-1, with TRBD1 identical over 9 bases. The germline V gene has CDR1 MDHEN and CDR2 SYDVKM. This CDR3 has 13 amino acids. V shed 6 bases, J shed 5 bases, and the junction held 4 bases outside the gene matches. The CDR3 sequence is CASRRQGGTEAFF. The DNA for the CDR3 is TGTGCCAGCAGGCGACAGGGGGGGACTGAAGCTTTCTTT.

This clone has more than one count but fewer than ten. The chain carries TRBV3-1 (or the pseudogene TRBV3-2) and TRBJ2-1; weak D call: TRBD1 (6 bases). Trimming removed 2 bases from V and 6 bases from J, with 11 bases in between. The CDR3 is made up of 14 amino acids. The V gene's germline CDR1 is LGHDT and CDR2 YNNKEL (reference sequence). The chain's CDR3 is CASSQQGPVNEQFF. The DNA of the CDR3 is TGTGCCAGCAGCCAACAGGGGCCGGTCAATGAGCAGTTCTTC.

This clone was seen a single time. CDR3 sequence: CASSSPGQGAFGQYF. The CDR3 nucleotides are TGTGCCAGCAGCTCCCCGGGACAGGGGGCTTTCGGGCAGTACTTC. This chain joins TRBV7-2 and TRBJ2-7, with TRBD1 matching over 12 bases. This CDR3 has 15 amino acids. V shed 4 bases, J shed 9 bases, and the junction held 10 bases outside the gene matches. Germline CDR1 and CDR2: SGHTA and FQGNSA.

The gene calls are TRBV28 and TRBJ2-5, with a possible D match to TRBD1 (6 bases). V shed 8 bases and J shed 7 bases, with 23 bases lying between them. This CDR3 region has 15 residues. Germline V gives CDR1 MDHEN, CDR2 SYDVKM. Here the CDR3 reads CASEGETVPMGTQYF. For the CDR3, the DNA is TGTGCCAGCGAGGGGGAGACGGTACCCATGGGGACCCAGTACTTC.

The genes are TRBV30 and TRBJ1-2; D is possibly TRBD1 (6 bases). The CDR3 totals 14 residues. Trimming shortened V by 8 bases and J by 6 bases, and 22 bases separated the two germline ends. Germline V gives CDR1 GTSNPN, CDR2 SVGIG (reference sequence). In DNA form, the CDR3 reads TGTGCCGGCCCGCGATCGGGGGGCAGGAATGGCTACACCTTC. It specifies CAGPRSGGRNGYTF.

The chain is built from TRBV24-1 and TRBJ2-3, with TRBD1 matching 9 bases. From germline, CDR1 is KGHDR and CDR2 SFDVKD. With 0 bases clipped from V and 3 bases from J, the junction kept 6 bases outside the gene matches. The CDR3 totals 17 residues. The CDR3 DNA follows: TGTGCCACCAGTGATTTGACGGACAGGGGAAGAACAGATACGCAGTATTTT. It encodes CATSDLTDRGRTDTQYF.

The chain joins TRBV3-1 (or the pseudogene TRBV3-2) to TRBJ2-2; 8 nucleotides match TRBD1. The CDR3 contains 15 residues. The trim removed 1 base at V and 5 bases at J, leaving 3 bases unmatched. The germline gives CDR1 LGHDT, CDR2 YNNKEL (reference sequence). CDR3 nucleotide sequence: TGTGCCAGCAGCCAAGCGGACAGGGCGACCGGGGAGCTGTTTTTT. Protein product: CASSQADRATGELFF.

The rearrangement links TRBV7-9 to TRBJ2-1; 7 bases line up with TRBD2. Germline V gene lookup returns CDR1 SEHNR and CDR2 FQNEAQ (reference sequence). V lost 2 bases, J lost 14 bases, and 6 bases stayed unmatched. This CDR3 spans 12 amino acids. The CDR3 loop reads CASSLSLAVKFF. The CDR3 nucleotides are TGTGCCAGCAGCTTAAGCCTAGCGGTGAAGTTCTTC.

The V gene is TRBV3-1 (or the pseudogene TRBV3-2), the J gene TRBJ2-7, with TRBD2 as a possible D gene (6 bases). V lost 0 bases, J lost 6 bases, and 15 bases lay in between. CDR3 length: 15 residues. The germline CDR1 and CDR2 sequences are LGHDT and YNNKEL (reference sequence). CDR3 in DNA: TGTGCCAGCAGCCAAGATTGGGGGGTCGTATCCGAGCAGTACTTC. Translation gives CASSQDWGVVSEQYF.

The chain couples TRBV2 to TRBJ2-1, with D tentatively TRBD1 (5 bases). CDR1 and CDR2 (germline): SNHLY, FYNNEI. V lost 6 bases and J 6 bases, leaving 9 bases between the germline ends. CDR3 length: 12 amino acids. CDR3 in amino acids: CASRGLGNEQFF. As DNA, the CDR3 is TGTGCCAGCAGGGGGCTGGGCAATGAGCAGTTCTTC.

The chain combines TRBV30 with TRBJ1-6; D is perhaps TRBD1 (5 bases). There are 13 residues in the CDR3. In germline, CDR1 is GTSNPN, CDR2 SVGIG (reference sequence). V lost 2 bases, J lost 9 bases, and 11 bases lay in between. DNA for the CDR3: TGTGCCTGGAGTAGTCAGGGCGGTTCACCCCTCCACTTT. Protein sequence: CAWSSQGGSPLHF.